This TCR beta chain was profiled in a study of T cells after yellow fever vaccination. Whole-study results and caveats: The secondary T-cell response peaked on day 5, not day 15, but was weaker. Detected again after the booster were most primary-vaccination clones, at approximately 95% CD4 and around 91% CD8.

This clonotype was counted a few times. Antigen specificity is unknown. V was cut by 5 bases and J by 0 bases, with 11 bases left in between. Germline CDR1 reads DFQATT; CDR2 reads SNEGSKA (reference sequence). The CDR3 is 13 residues long. Via MiXCR, TCRdb re-called the 5' RACE reads, giving one row per CDR3 protein. The table records hundreds of thousands of distinct CDR3 sequences, approximately 13% of them present only once. V is TRBV20-1 and J is TRBJ2-7, with D perhaps matching TRBD1 (6 bases). The material was PBMCs, obtained on the day of the yellow fever booster vaccination. This clonotype was sampled from a man between 25 and 39 years old who received the YFV17D yellow fever vaccine. The CDR3 loop is CSAVHRVSYEQYF. CDR3 bases: TGCAGTGCTGTACACAGGGTCTCCTACGAGCAGTACTTC.